The clone carrying this T cell receptor (beta chain) was counted ten times or more. TCR beta CDR3 region amplification was performed from RNA transcripts. First-round RT-PCR targeting the TCR CDR3 was performed with the HTBI primer set. TCRdb processed the multiplex PCR reads anew with MiXCR; each CDR3 protein has one entry. This sample has just under 750,000 distinct CDR3 sequences, with over 35% found just once. Aged 18 to 65, the patients had hyperthyroidism that was newly diagnosed and had lasted under 2 months. Used for diagnoses were clinical symptoms, serum thyroxine and TRAb, thyroid ultrasound and orbital computed tomography. The CDR3 consists of 11 residues. CDR1 SNHLY and CDR2 FYNNEI come from the germline V gene. With 6 bases removed from V and 4 bases from J, the gap between germline ends came to 6 bases. This entry is derived from a study of T cells in Graves' hyperthyroidism and ophthalmopathy.

This chain uses TRBV2 with TRBJ1-2; D gene unclear. Specimen: blood. This sequence originates from a middle-aged woman with Graves' hyperthyroidism. CDR3 coding DNA: TGTGCCAGCAGGTTGACCTATGGCTACACCTTC. Its translation: CASRLTYGYTF. Full variable domain (remainder filled in from reference TRBV2 and TRBJ1-2): EPEVTQTPSHQVTQMGQEVILRCVPISNHLYFYWYRQILGQKVEFLVSFYNNEISEKSEIFDDQFSVERPDGSNFTLKIRSTKLEDSAMYFCASRLTYGYTFGSGTRLTVV.